This TCR beta chain was documented in a study of cytomegalovirus exposure and HLA in healthy donors (dated by TCRdb to between 2016 and 2019). Some background on the complete study: According to a later analysis, the roughly 120 validation repertoires were produced on the same platform as the 666 repertoires of the first cohort. The study was designed to test whether signatures of past pathogen exposure could be identified by cataloging public T cell receptors. Besides the first cohort of 500 to 700 subjects, a separate validation cohort made up of over 95 different subjects was used. To predict cytomegalovirus infection status, the study combined high-throughput TCR immunosequencing, statistical association of individual TCRs with disease status, and machine learning.

The receptor library was made with the immunoSEQ multiplex PCR assay. In the authors' own workflow: To diagnose cytomegalovirus status from the catalog of TCR beta chain sequences, a statistical classification framework was built. The source is immuneACCESS, and TCRdb retained only in-frame sequences with V and J called. Part of the clones is not carried over; for the studies checked, unresolved V genes explain less than half of this, and the remainder is unexplained. V and J calls plus clone size are reproduced from that table; the DNA served to infer D and trimming. The sample table shows 120,000 to 150,000 clones, and about 87% are seen once. The ten largest clones add up to roughly 9% of the sample. Separate from the approximately 700-subject first cohort, the validation cohort of 120 subjects was the group to which the donors belonged. Turning to this clone: Its antigen has not been determined. Base qualities are not at hand, and no much larger clone is one base apart.

On the study overall, not on this receptor specifically: Most TCR sequences were seen in very few donors, while some public TCRs were found in many individuals. In vitro tests confirmed that a few of the cytomegalovirus-associated TCR beta chains recognize cytomegalovirus antigens. A later analysis lacked HLA typing for the validation cohort, so it scored co-occurrence in that cohort across all 130 or so repertoires. Cytomegalovirus status was reported to be diagnosed by the classifier with high specificity and sensitivity in both the original and validation cohorts. The study gave a list of under 200 TCR beta chains associated with cytomegalovirus. A later analysis found that TCRs clustered in the first cohort also tended to co-occur in the roughly 120 validation repertoires, with about 94% of cluster scores above 0. The authors suggested that the approach could potentially be extended to other disease states and immunological phenotypes.

Trimmed from V: 1 base; trimmed from J: 8 bases; junction bases lacking a gene match: 9. CDR1 and CDR2 (SEHNR, FQNEAQ) derive from the germline V gene (reference sequence). Including the terminal cysteine and phenylalanine, the CDR3 comprises 15 residues. Of the read, only the CDR3 DNA is kept; its 45 bases are in frame from base 1. Source material: PBMCs. In this chain, TRBV7-9 is recombined with TRBJ1-2, and 8 junctional nucleotides match TRBD1. The clonotype originates from a young man in good health and CMV-seropositive. The CDR3 corresponds to CASSLDLRTGSGYTF. The sequence in DNA is TGTGCCAGCAGCTTAGATCTTAGGACAGGGAGCGGCTACACCTTC.